This record covers a single TCR beta chain. The sample is drawn from a study of blood T cell repertoires in COVID-19. Study-wide context: COVID-19 samples collected from the United States, Italy and Spain covered acute and convalescent phases.

Original methodology: Reference gene primer amplification in the assay estimated nucleated cell counts. The table came from immunoSEQ multiplex PCR; TCRdb's copy has only in-frame clones and leaves some out. V and J calls and clone size are as listed in that table; D and trimming were resolved from the DNA. The data contain 290,000 or so clones, roughly 85% of them singletons. Sequenced sample: peripheral blood. This clonotype was sampled from a man aged 50 to 60 with active or convalescent COVID-19.

The CDR3 loop reads CASSLPGSLPLEQFF. For the CDR3, the DNA is TGTGCCAGCAGCTTGCCCGGGAGCCTTCCTCTTGAGCAGTTCTTC. The rearrangement joins TRBV5-4 to TRBJ2-1, with TRBD2 as a possible D gene (6 bases). The CDR3 totals 15 residues. In germline, CDR1 is SGHNT, CDR2 YYREEE (reference sequence). V lost 1 base and J lost 9, with 17 bases in between. Together with reference TRBV5-4 and TRBJ2-1, the CDR3 gives the full variable domain: ETGVTQSPTHLIKTRGQQVTLRCSSQSGHNTVSWYQQALGQGPQFIFQYYREEENGRGNFPPRFSGLQFPNYSSELNVNALELDDSALYLCASSLPGSLPLEQFFGPGTRLTVL.